This is a list of T cell receptor beta chains from one sample in a study of shared clonotypes between healthy human individuals. The table came from immunoSEQ multiplex PCR; TCRdb's copy has only in-frame clones and leaves some out. The sample lists 2 million to 2.5 million clones, approximately 95% occurring once. Sequencing was done on a sample of naive CD4+ T cells sorted from blood. All receptors come from a young man in good health. The conserved cysteine and the conserved F or W are not part of the CDR3 here. Fields, in order: V gene, CDR3 protein.

v_gene: TRBV29-1
CDR3aa: SVEDLAGQY

v_gene: TRBV30
CDR3aa: AWSRTGATAYEQY

v_gene: TRBV2
CDR3aa: ASSEVTGVLGL

v_gene: TRBV4-3
CDR3aa: ASSQETRYNSPLH

v_gene: TRBV2
CDR3aa: ASSELASTGELF

v_gene: TRBV10-1
CDR3aa: ASSGVCNQPQH

v_gene: TRBV19
CDR3aa: ASSPGQSVYGYT

v_gene: TRBV7-3
CDR3aa: ASSSHRQGSGSPLH

v_gene: TRBV18
CDR3aa: ASSPIIAGTSSSEQY

v_gene: TRBV7-3
CDR3aa: ASSFGQTGELF

v_gene: TRBV9
CDR3aa: ASSVVQGSGELF

v_gene: TRBV11-2
CDR3aa: ASSLDPSGSYEQY

v_gene: TRBV5-4
CDR3aa: ASRSLGQPNTGELF

v_gene: TRBV27
CDR3aa: ASRKAGTGRYEQY

v_gene: TRBV18
CDR3aa: ASSQGAQANQPQH

v_gene: TRBV4-3
CDR3aa: ASSQVPGRPSAHEQF

v_gene: TRBV5-1
CDR3aa: ASSLVGPSYEQY

v_gene: TRBV30
CDR3aa: AWSDRSGAF

v_gene: TRBV29-1
CDR3aa: SVTGIDYGYT

v_gene: TRBV6-5
CDR3aa: ASTSILGSWYEQF

v_gene: TRBV11-2
CDR3aa: ASSSHISANEKLF

v_gene: TRBV11-2
CDR3aa: ASSLGLVGEQY

v_gene: TRBV11-1
CDR3aa: ASSLSSREVGQY

v_gene: TRBV5-1
CDR3aa: ASNQGTNNEQF

v_gene: TRBV11-2
CDR3aa: ASSRIRTSGNTGELF

v_gene: TRBV14
CDR3aa: ASSQGPREGSNEKLF

v_gene: TRBV5-1
CDR3aa: ASSLVGGLGNTEAF

v_gene: TRBV28
CDR3aa: ASSFPSGRKYGYT

v_gene: TRBV6-5
CDR3aa: ASSDRSKNTEAF

v_gene: TRBV2
CDR3aa: ASSEGGGRKHEQF

v_gene: TRBV11-3
CDR3aa: ASSLGGKANTEAF

v_gene: TRBV5-1
CDR3aa: ASSLGPSNQPQH

v_gene: TRBV2
CDR3aa: ASIVRVSYEQY

v_gene: TRBV7-8
CDR3aa: ASSLAFRDGPYEQY

v_gene: TRBV9
CDR3aa: ASSVEGGTQY

v_gene: TRBV7-2
CDR3aa: ASSLVSANTDTQY

v_gene: TRBV5-1
CDR3aa: ASSSTGDQPQH